This T cell receptor beta chain was captured in a study of shared clonotypes between healthy human individuals. V dropped 0 bases and J dropped 4 bases, with 9 bases sitting between them. Germline CDR1 reads LGHNA; CDR2 reads YSLEER. The CDR3 has 15 amino acids. Genomic DNA (from each subset) was split evenly across several immunoSEQ plates. Sequenced by immunoSEQ multiplex PCR; TCRdb stores in-frame clones only, minus some. The sample yields about 1 million clones, about 75% seen once. The rearrangement uses TRBV4-3 and TRBJ2-2; D gene uncertain. Sequenced: memory CD4+ T cells sorted from blood. Subset noted: CD45RA-negative fraction. The source is a man between 18 and 29 years old in good health. CDR3 DNA sequence: TGCGCCAGCAGCCAAGAATTGGGTGGCACCGGGGAGCTGTTTTTT. Translated: CASSQELGGTGELFF.